The source of this TCR beta chain is a study of cytomegalovirus exposure and HLA in healthy donors. The study, taken as a whole, reports: Because they were indistinguishable, some V segments, including TRBV6-2 and TRBV6-3, were excluded. The study found most TCR sequences rare, yet found some public TCRs in many donors. According to reports, the classifier identified cytomegalovirus status with high specificity and sensitivity. Earlier results showed most TCR beta V segments being productive about 87% or about 30% of the time.

V dropped 4 bases and J dropped 2 bases, with 14 bases sitting between them. The CDR3 spans 15 residues. CDR1 MNHEY and CDR2 SVGAGI come from the germline V gene. PCR involved 60 Vbeta and 13 Jbeta primers. Repertoires were generated with immunoSEQ multiplex PCR, while TCRdb's copy carries only in-frame clones and drops some. This repertoire shows 110,000 to 150,000 clones, approximately 80% found once; its top ten account for nearly 4%. This clone was counted at least ten times. As yet, its antigen is unknown. The receptor was derived from a male donor in good health and CMV-seronegative. This chain connects TRBV6-5 to TRBJ1-2, with D possibly matching TRBD1 (6 bases). Material for sequencing was PBMCs. CDR3 in amino acids: CASSSPGTPNYGYTF. CDR3 nucleotide sequence: TGTGCCAGCAGTTCCCCCGGGACACCAAACTATGGCTACACCTTC.